The rows below give T cell receptor beta chains drawn from one sample of a study of shared clonotypes between healthy human individuals. TCRdb's copy holds only in-frame clones and misses some; the assay was immunoSEQ multiplex PCR. The table records approximately 1.4 million clones, approximately 98% of them present only once. Sample: naive CD4+ T cells sorted from blood. The receptors were gathered from a young man in good health. Each CDR3 is given with its conserved first and last residue. Each record gives: V gene, J gene, D gene, CDR3 protein, CDR3 DNA. A D gene is named only where the DNA matches it firmly.

TRBV7-9	TRBJ2-3	-	CASSLVGSDTQYF	TGTGCCAGCAGCTTAGTTGGGTCAGATACGCAGTATTTT
TRBV2	TRBJ2-1	-	CASSEAGRVNNEQFF	TGTGCCAGCAGTGAAGCGGGCAGGGTCAACAATGAGCAGTTCTTC
TRBV29-1	TRBJ1-2	-	CSVVFSGGNGYTF	TGCAGCGTTGTGTTCTCCGGGGGGAATGGCTACACCTTC
TRBV7-8	TRBJ1-5	-	CASSLSYQPQHF	TGTGCCAGCAGCTTGAGTTACCAGCCCCAGCATTTT
TRBV5-1	TRBJ1-2	-	CASSLDSYGYTF	TGCGCCAGCAGCTTGGACAGTTATGGCTACACCTTC
TRBV5-1	TRBJ2-1	-	CASSETDTYNEQFF	TGCGCCAGCAGCGAGACAGATACCTACAATGAGCAGTTCTTC
TRBV27	TRBJ2-2	TRBD2	CASSLRGLPNTGELFF	TGTGCCAGCAGTTTACGGGGACTACCCAACACCGGGGAGCTGTTTTTT
TRBV11-2	TRBJ2-7	TRBD2	CASSPVKGGNPERYF	TGTGCCAGCAGCCCAGTAAAGGGAGGGAACCCCGAAAGATACTTC
TRBV4-1	TRBJ1-2	-	CASSQEGARLTLNYGYTF	TGCGCCAGCAGCCAAGAAGGGGCCAGGCTAACATTAAACTATGGCTACACCTTC
TRBV18	TRBJ1-5	-	CASSPLGAENQPQHF	TGTGCCAGCTCACCTTTGGGGGCTGAAAATCAGCCCCAGCATTTT
TRBV18	TRBJ2-7	TRBD2	CASSSGGLAGTYEQYF	TGTGCCAGCTCATCGGGAGGACTAGCGGGAACCTACGAGCAGTACTTC
TRBV5-1	TRBJ2-3	TRBD2	CASSSGLAGNTDTQYF	TGCGCCAGCAGCTCCGGACTAGCGGGAAACACAGATACGCAGTATTTT
TRBV13	TRBJ2-6	-	CASSLGRWGSGANVLTF	TGTGCCAGCAGCTTAGGCCGTTGGGGATCCGGGGCCAACGTCCTGACTTTC
TRBV6-1	TRBJ2-7	-	CASRTGLGYYEQYF	TGTGCCAGCAGAACCGGACTGGGTTACTACGAGCAGTACTTC
TRBV2	TRBJ2-5	TRBD1	CASGQGPSQETQYF	TGTGCCAGCGGACAGGGTCCATCTCAAGAGACCCAGTACTTC
TRBV11-2	TRBJ2-5	-	CASSFGGQETQYF	TGTGCCAGCAGCTTTGGGGGCCAAGAGACCCAGTACTTC
TRBV7-9	TRBJ2-7	-	CASSSTGASYEQYF	TGTGCCAGCAGCTCCACCGGGGCTTCCTACGAGCAGTACTTC